The 19 T cell receptor beta chains listed next were all sequenced from one sample in a study of T cells in tuberculosis. Here immunoSEQ multiplex PCR was the method, and the copy in TCRdb shows in-frame clones only, minus some. This sample yields 30,000 to 40,000 clones, of which approximately 96% are seen a single time; approximately 6.3% belongs to the top ten. Sequenced material: PBMCs. The receptor set was obtained from a donor aged 10 to 29 with latent tuberculosis or without tuberculosis infection.

V is TRBV6-5 and J is TRBJ1-2; the D gene is possibly TRBD1 (6 bases). CDR1 is MNHEY and CDR2 is SVGAGI in the germline V gene. Trimming removed 7 bases from V and 14 bases from J, with 26 bases in between. This CDR3 is 14 amino acids long. CDR3 sequence reads: CASTPTAGGEGGTF. In DNA form, the CDR3 reads TGTGCCAGCACCCCTACGGCGGGCGGGGAGGGGGGAACCTTC.

The rearrangement uses TRBV5-1 and TRBJ1-1; tentatively, D is TRBD1 (5 bases). Trimming stripped 4 bases from V and 4 bases from J, with 17 bases between. The CDR3 totals 15 residues. The germline V gene encodes CDR1 SGHRS and CDR2 YFSETQ. In nucleotides, the CDR3 is TGCGCCAGCAGCACCCGACTCGAGCAGGGCACTGAAGCTTTCTTT. Its protein product is CASSTRLEQGTEAFF.

J is TRBJ2-1 and V is TRBV6-6, with D possibly TRBD2 on 6 matching bases. CDR3 length: 14 residues. Trimming took off 2 bases at V and 7 bases at J, with 12 bases between the two ends. Looked up from germline, CDR1 is MNHNY and CDR2 is SVGAGI (reference sequence). CDR3 protein: CASSYDGRKNEQFF. For the CDR3, the DNA is TGTGCCAGCAGTTACGATGGGAGGAAAAATGAGCAGTTCTTC.

The chain couples TRBV2 to TRBJ1-5; D uncertain. V lost 3 bases and J 6 bases, leaving 12 bases between the germline ends. The germline CDR1 and CDR2 sequences are SNHLY and FYNNEI. CDR3 size: 14 residues. CDR3 loop: CASSDFPSSQPQHF. The CDR3 DNA is TGTGCCAGCAGTGATTTTCCGAGTAGTCAGCCCCAGCATTTT.

The V and J genes are TRBV2 and TRBJ2-5; a weak D match, TRBD1 (6 bases). Germline lookup yields CDR1 SNHLY and CDR2 FYNNEI. This CDR3 is 12 amino acids long. V shed 8 bases and J shed 0 bases, with 7 bases lying between them. For the CDR3, the DNA is TGTGCCAGCCGGACAGACCAAGAGACCCAGTACTTC. This encodes CASRTDQETQYF.

The J gene is TRBJ2-3, the V gene TRBV6-6; no reliable D call. Germline loops: CDR1 MNHNY, CDR2 SVGAGI (reference sequence). The CDR3 totals 14 residues. Between the trimmed V and J ends, which lost 1 base and 2 bases, there was a span of 7 bases. CDR3 amino acids: CASSYWSYTDTQYF. The CDR3 coding sequence is TGTGCCAGCAGTTACTGGAGCTACACAGATACGCAGTATTTT.

The genes are TRBV13 and TRBJ2-7; unclear D gene. The germline V and J ends were trimmed by 5 bases and 4 bases, with 6 bases remaining between them. Looked up from germline, CDR1 is PRHDT and CDR2 is FYEKMQ (reference sequence). This CDR3 is built from 11 residues. The CDR3 here is CASSVSYEQYF. The CDR3 region has the DNA TGTGCCAGCAGCGTCTCGTACGAGCAGTACTTC.

This clone was seen just once. The chain is built from TRBV15 and TRBJ2-1; D possibly corresponds to TRBD2 (5 bases). This CDR3 region has 14 residues. Germline values: CDR1 LNHNV, CDR2 YYDKDF (reference sequence). V shed 1 base and J shed 8 bases, with 12 bases lying between them. CDR3 sequence: CATSRGDSEDEQFF. CDR3 DNA: TGTGCCACCAGCAGAGGTGACTCGGAGGATGAGCAGTTCTTC.

This chain links TRBV28 with TRBJ2-2, with TRBD1 identical over 8 bases. In germline, CDR1 is MDHEN, CDR2 SYDVKM. Germline trimming cut 3 bases from V and 1 base from J; bases unmatched to any gene: 4. The CDR3 is 16 residues long. As DNA, the CDR3 is TGTGCCAGCAGTTTTGACAGGGGATGGAACACCGGGGAGCTGTTTTTT. Translating it yields CASSFDRGWNTGELFF.

This clone was detected once. The genes are TRBV5-4 and TRBJ1-2, with 7 nucleotides matching TRBD1. CDR1 is SGHNT and CDR2 is YYREEE in the germline V gene (reference sequence). J was trimmed by 6 bases and V by 4 bases; bases with no gene match: 6. The CDR3 length is 13 residues. CDR3 sequence reads: CASSPGTVHGYTF. CDR3 coding DNA: TGTGCCAGCAGCCCGGGGACAGTCCATGGCTACACCTTC.

The gene calls are TRBV7-6 and TRBJ2-5; 9 bases align to TRBD1. Germline values: CDR1 SGHVS, CDR2 FNYEAQ. The length of the CDR3 is 15 residues. V lost 6 bases and J lost 4; bases outside the gene matches: 9. The CDR3 is CASRPTGGESETQYF. Here the CDR3 DNA reads TGTGCCAGCAGACCAACAGGGGGCGAATCAGAGACCCAGTACTTC.

The CDR3 DNA follows: TGTGCCAGCAGCGTAGGAGAGGCGAACACTGAAGCTTTCTTT. Amino acid sequence: CASSVGEANTEAFF. The chain recombines TRBV9 with TRBJ1-1; no clear D. Germline-derived CDR1 and CDR2 are SGDLS and YYNGEE. Trimming pared 0 bases from V and 1 base from J, leaving 7 bases between. The CDR3 spans 14 residues.

The chain couples TRBV6-1 to TRBJ2-2, with D hard to call. Trimming took 10 bases from V and 6 from J, leaving 18 bases between them. The CDR3 spans 14 residues. Germline CDR1 MNHNS, CDR2 SASEGT. The CDR3 protein is CATQAWPQSGELFF. Written as DNA, the CDR3 is TGTGCCACTCAGGCGTGGCCCCAATCCGGGGAGCTGTTTTTT.

The chain employs TRBV6-1 and TRBJ1-5; 10 bases align to TRBD1. This CDR3 contains 15 residues. The V gene end was trimmed by 1 base and the J gene end by 7 bases; junction bases not matched to a gene: 4. Germline V lookup: CDR1 MNHNS, CDR2 SASEGT. The CDR3, as DNA: TGTGCCAGCAGTGAAGTGGGACAGGGGAGACAGCCCCAGCATTTT. Translation gives CASSEVGQGRQPQHF.

The V gene is TRBV9, the J gene TRBJ1-2; 7 bases line up with TRBD1. This CDR3 region has 14 residues. The J segment lost 2 bases and the V segment lost 2 bases, leaving 3 bases of the junction unmatched. CDR1 is SGDLS and CDR2 is YYNGEE in the germline V gene. The CDR3 coding sequence is TGTGCCAGCAGCGTCTCACAGGGGAACTATGGCTACACCTTC. Its translation is CASSVSQGNYGYTF.

This clone occurred once. The chain carries TRBV18 and TRBJ2-5, with D tentatively TRBD1 (5 bases). V gave up 0 bases and J gave up 5 bases, with 10 bases separating them. In germline, CDR1 is KGHSH, CDR2 LQKENI. The CDR3 sequence is 14 residues long. The CDR3 protein is CASSPPGAEETQYF. The CDR3 nucleotides read TGTGCCAGCTCACCACCAGGGGCGGAGGAGACCCAGTACTTC. Full variable domain (missing parts from reference TRBV18 and TRBJ2-5): NAGVMQNPRHLVRRRGQEARLRCSPMKGHSHVYWYRQLPEEGLKFMVYLQKENIIDESGMPKERFSAEFPKEGPSILRIQQVVRGDSAAYFCASSPPGAEETQYFGPGTRLLVL.

The chain employs TRBV19 and TRBJ1-5; D perhaps matches TRBD1 (6 bases). CDR1 and CDR2 from the germline V gene are LNHDA and SQIVND (reference sequence). With 7 bases removed from V and 9 bases from J, the gap between germline ends came to 19 bases. The CDR3 has 14 amino acids. The CDR3 DNA follows: TGTGCCAGTACTACTCGACAGGACTTACGGCCCCAGCATTTT. It yields the protein CASTTRQDLRPQHF. Together with reference TRBV19 and TRBJ1-5, the CDR3 gives the full variable domain: DGGITQSPKYLFRKEGQNVTLSCEQNLNHDAMYWYRQDPGQGLRLIYYSQIVNDFQKGDIAEGYSVSREKKESFPLTVTSAQKNPTAFYLCASTTRQDLRPQHFGDGTRLSIL.

The V call is TRBV6-5, the J call TRBJ1-1, with D perhaps TRBD1 (5 bases). CDR1 MNHEY and CDR2 SVGAGI come from the germline V gene. V lost 5 bases and J lost 5, with 18 bases in between. The CDR3 length is 15 residues. The CDR3: CASSPLSRVGTEAFF. The CDR3 coding sequence is TGTGCCAGCAGTCCGCTTAGCAGGGTGGGTACTGAAGCTTTCTTT.

Points on this clone: Sequence at one end of the junction differs from germline and may be a read error. The J gene is TRBJ1-2, the V gene TRBV28; 9 bases are a match to TRBD1. Per germline, CDR1 MDHEN and CDR2 SYDVKM. This CDR3 has 18 residues. Written as DNA, the CDR3 is TGTGCCAGCAGTCTATGGTCCCTGGTGGGGACAGGGTCCTATGGCTACACCTTC. The encoded protein is CASSLWSLVGTGSYGYTF.